The entry below describes one T cell receptor beta chain. The antigen is unknown. Here immunoSEQ multiplex PCR was the method, and the copy in TCRdb shows in-frame clones only, minus some. The sample carries over 20,000 clones, over 75% recorded once. Germline assignment: CDR1 SQVTM and CDR2 ANQGSEA. This CDR3 region has 16 residues. The V gene end was trimmed by 1 base and the J gene end by 5 bases; junction bases not matched to a gene: 11. This entry belongs to a study of OX40 agonist ivuxolimab in advanced cancers. As for the study in general: Participants averaged roughly 57 years of age (range about 23 to 79) and were about 85% male. Among those treated, three patients had partial responses, one with hepatocellular carcinoma and two with cutaneous melanoma. Whole-study results and caveats: Determination of antigen specificity was not performed for the expanded peripheral T cells.

This clonotype originated in an adult with an advanced solid tumor such as melanoma, head and neck, liver or kidney cancer. Specimen: CD4+ or CD8+ T cells sorted from blood, collected in a trial of the OX40 agonist ivuxolimab. The chain carries TRBV29-1 and TRBJ2-3, with 8 positions matching TRBD1. The CDR3 reads CSVEGGTGQAVDTQYF. CDR3 nucleotide sequence: TGCAGCGTTGAAGGGGGGACGGGACAGGCGGTAGATACGCAGTATTTT.